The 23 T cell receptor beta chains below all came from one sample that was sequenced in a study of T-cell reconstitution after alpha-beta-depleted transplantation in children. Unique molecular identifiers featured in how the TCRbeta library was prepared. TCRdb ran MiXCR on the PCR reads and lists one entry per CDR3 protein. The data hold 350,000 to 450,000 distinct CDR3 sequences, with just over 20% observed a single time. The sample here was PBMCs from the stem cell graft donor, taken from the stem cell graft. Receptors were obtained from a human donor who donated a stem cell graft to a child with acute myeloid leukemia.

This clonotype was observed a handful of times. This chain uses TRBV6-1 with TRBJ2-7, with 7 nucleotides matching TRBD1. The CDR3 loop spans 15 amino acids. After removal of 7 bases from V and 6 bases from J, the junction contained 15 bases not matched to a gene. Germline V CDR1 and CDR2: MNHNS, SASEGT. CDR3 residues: CASTPKLTGPSEQYF. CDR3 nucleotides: TGTGCCAGCACTCCAAAGTTGACAGGGCCCAGCGAGCAGTACTTC.

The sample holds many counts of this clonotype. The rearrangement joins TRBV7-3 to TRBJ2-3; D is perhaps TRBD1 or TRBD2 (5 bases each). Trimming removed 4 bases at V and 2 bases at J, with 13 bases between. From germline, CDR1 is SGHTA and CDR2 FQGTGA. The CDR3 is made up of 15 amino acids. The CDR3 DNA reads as TGTGCCAGCAGCTCATCCGGGACCTACACAGATACGCAGTATTTT. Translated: CASSSSGTYTDTQYF.

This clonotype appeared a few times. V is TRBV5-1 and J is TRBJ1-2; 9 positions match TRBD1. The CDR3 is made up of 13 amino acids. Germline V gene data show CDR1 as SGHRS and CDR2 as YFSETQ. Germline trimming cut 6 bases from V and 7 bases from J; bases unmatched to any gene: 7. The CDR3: CASTPGQGSGYTF. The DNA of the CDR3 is TGCGCCAGCACGCCGGGACAGGGATCTGGCTACACCTTC. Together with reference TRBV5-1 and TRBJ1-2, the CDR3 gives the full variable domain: KAGVTQTPRYLIKTRGQQVTLSCSPISGHRSVSWYQQTPGQGLQFLFEYFSETQRNKGNFPGRFSGRQFSNSRSEMNVSTLELGDSALYLCASTPGQGSGYTFGSGTRLTVV.

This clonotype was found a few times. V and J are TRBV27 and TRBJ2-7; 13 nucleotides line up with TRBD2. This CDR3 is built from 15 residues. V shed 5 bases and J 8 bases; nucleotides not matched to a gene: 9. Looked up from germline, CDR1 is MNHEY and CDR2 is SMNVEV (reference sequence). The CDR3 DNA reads TGTGCCAGCAGTCCACTAGCGGGAGGGCCCATCCAGCAGTACTTC. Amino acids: CASSPLAGGPIQQYF.

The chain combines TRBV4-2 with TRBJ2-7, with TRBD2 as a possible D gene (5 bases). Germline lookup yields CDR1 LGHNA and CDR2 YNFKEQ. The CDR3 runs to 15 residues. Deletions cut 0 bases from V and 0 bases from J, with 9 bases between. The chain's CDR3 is CASSQDSAVSYEQYF. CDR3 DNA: TGTGCCAGCAGCCAAGATTCAGCGGTCTCCTACGAGCAGTACTTC.

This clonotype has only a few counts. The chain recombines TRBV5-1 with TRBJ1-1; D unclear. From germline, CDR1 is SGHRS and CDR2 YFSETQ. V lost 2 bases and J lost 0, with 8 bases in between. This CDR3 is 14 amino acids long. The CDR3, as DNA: TGCGCCAGCAGCTTACGTCGGATGAACACTGAAGCTTTCTTT. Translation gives CASSLRRMNTEAFF.

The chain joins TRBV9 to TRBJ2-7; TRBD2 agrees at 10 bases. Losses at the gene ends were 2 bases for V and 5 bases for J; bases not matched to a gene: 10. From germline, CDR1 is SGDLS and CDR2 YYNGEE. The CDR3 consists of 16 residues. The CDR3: CASSVAVGLAENEQYF. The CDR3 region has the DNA TGTGCCAGCAGCGTTGCGGTCGGACTAGCGGAGAACGAGCAGTACTTC.

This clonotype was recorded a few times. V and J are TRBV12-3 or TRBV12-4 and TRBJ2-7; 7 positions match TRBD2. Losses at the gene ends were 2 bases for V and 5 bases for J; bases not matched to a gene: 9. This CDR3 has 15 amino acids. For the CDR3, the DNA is TGTGCCAGCAGTTTACGGCGGGTAGCGGGCAACGAGCAGTACTTC. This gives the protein CASSLRRVAGNEQYF.

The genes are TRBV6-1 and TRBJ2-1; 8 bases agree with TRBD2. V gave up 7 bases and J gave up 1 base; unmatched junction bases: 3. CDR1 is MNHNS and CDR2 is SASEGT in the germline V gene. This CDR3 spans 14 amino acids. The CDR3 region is CASNKRESYNEQFF. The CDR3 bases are TGTGCCAGCAATAAGCGGGAGTCCTACAATGAGCAGTTCTTC.

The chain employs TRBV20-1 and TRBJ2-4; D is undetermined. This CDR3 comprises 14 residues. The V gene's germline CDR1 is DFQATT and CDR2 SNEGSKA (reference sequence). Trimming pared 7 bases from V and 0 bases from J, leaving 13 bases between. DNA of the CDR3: TGCAGTGTACAGTCCAACAAAGCCAAAAACATTCAGTACTTC. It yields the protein CSVQSNKAKNIQYF.

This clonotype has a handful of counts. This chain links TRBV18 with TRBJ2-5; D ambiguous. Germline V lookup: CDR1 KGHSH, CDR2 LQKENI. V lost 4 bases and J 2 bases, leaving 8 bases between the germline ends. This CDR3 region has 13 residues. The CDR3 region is CASSQSLQETQYF. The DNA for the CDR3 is TGTGCCAGCTCACAATCCCTACAAGAGACCCAGTACTTC.

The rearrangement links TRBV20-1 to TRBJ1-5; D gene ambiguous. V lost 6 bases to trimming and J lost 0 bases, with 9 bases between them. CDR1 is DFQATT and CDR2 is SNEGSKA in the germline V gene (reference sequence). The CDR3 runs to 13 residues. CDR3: CSATDNSNQPQHF. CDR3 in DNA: TGCAGTGCCACAGACAATAGCAATCAGCCCCAGCATTTT.

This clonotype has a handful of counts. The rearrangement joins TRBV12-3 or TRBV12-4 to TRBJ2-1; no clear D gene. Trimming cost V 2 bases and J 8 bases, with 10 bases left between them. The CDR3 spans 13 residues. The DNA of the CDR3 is TGTGCCAGCAGTTTAAGTCTGGCGGATGAGCAGTTCTTC. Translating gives CASSLSLADEQFF.

CDR3: CASSLSLTTGNRGGQFF. The CDR3 bases are TGTGCCAGCAGTCTATCCCTCACGACAGGGAACAGGGGTGGGCAGTTCTTC. The V and J genes are TRBV28 and TRBJ2-1; 7 bases align to TRBD1. CDR1 and CDR2 from the germline V gene are MDHEN and SYDVKM. The CDR3 spans 17 residues. V dropped 5 bases and J dropped 12; count of bases not matched to a gene: 22.

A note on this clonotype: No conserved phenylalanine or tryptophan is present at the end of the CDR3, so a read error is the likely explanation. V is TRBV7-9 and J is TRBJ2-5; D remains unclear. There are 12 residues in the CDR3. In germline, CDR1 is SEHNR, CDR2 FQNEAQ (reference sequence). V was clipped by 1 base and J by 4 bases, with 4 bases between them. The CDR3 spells CASSLGIETQYL. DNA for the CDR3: TGTGCCAGCAGCTTAGGGATAGAGACCCAGTACCTC.

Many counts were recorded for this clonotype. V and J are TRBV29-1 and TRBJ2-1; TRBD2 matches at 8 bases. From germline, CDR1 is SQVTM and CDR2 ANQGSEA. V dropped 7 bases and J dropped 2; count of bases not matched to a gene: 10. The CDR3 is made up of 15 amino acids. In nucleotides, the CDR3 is TGCAGCGCCGCCCCGGGGGGGGAGGCCTACAATGAGCAGTTCTTC. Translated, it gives CSAAPGGEAYNEQFF.

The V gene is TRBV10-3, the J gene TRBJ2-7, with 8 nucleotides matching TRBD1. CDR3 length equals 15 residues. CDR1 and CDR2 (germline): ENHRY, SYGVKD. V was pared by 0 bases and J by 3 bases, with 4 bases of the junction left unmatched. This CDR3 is CAISESFTGGYEQYF. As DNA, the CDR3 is TGTGCCATCAGTGAGTCCTTTACAGGGGGCTACGAGCAGTACTTC.

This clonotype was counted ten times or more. The CDR3 sequence: CSVEPLGQGPVEQFF. CDR3 DNA sequence: TGCAGCGTTGAACCGCTGGGACAGGGTCCTGTTGAGCAGTTCTTC. The chain carries TRBV29-1 and TRBJ2-1; 9 bases line up with TRBD1. The germline gives CDR1 SQVTM, CDR2 ANQGSEA. This CDR3 region has 15 residues. V shed 2 bases and J 9 bases; nucleotides not matched to a gene: 11.

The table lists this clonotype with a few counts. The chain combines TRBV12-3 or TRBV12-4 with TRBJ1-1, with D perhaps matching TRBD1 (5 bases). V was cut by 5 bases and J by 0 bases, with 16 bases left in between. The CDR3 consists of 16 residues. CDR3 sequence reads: CASSPISTELNTEAFF. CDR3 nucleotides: TGTGCCAGCAGTCCTATTTCGACAGAACTGAACACTGAAGCTTTCTTT.

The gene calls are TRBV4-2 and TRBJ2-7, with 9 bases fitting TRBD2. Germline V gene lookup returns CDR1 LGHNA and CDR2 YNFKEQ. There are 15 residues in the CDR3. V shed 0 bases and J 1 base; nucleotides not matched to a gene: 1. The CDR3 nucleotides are TGTGCCAGCAGCCAAGACAGCGGGAGGTCCTACGAGCAGTACTTC. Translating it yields CASSQDSGRSYEQYF.

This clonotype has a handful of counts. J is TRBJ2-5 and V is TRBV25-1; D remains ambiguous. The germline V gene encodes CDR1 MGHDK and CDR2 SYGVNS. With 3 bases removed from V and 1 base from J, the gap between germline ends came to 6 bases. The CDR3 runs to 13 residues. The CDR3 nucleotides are TGTGCCAGCAGTGACTGGGTCCAAGAGACCCAGTACTTC. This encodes CASSDWVQETQYF.

The CDR3 DNA sequence: TGTGCCAGCAGGGCCGACGCGGACAGGTGGACTTATAGCAATCAGCCCCAGCATTTT. This translates into CASRADADRWTYSNQPQHF. V gene TRBV28 combines with J gene TRBJ1-5, with TRBD1 matching over 7 bases. V lost 6 bases to trimming and J lost 0 bases; unmatched junction nucleotides: 17. CDR1 is MDHEN and CDR2 is SYDVKM in the germline V gene. The CDR3 is 19 residues long.

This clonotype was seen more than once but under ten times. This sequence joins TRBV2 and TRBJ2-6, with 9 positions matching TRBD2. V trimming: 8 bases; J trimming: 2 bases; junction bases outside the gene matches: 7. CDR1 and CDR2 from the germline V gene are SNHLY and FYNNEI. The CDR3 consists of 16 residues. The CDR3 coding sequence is TGTGCCAGCCGGCGGGAGGGTTCGACTGGGGCCAACGTCCTGACTTTC. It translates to CASRREGSTGANVLTF.